These T cell receptor beta chains were read from a single sample in a study of read filtering for tumor transcriptome and immune sequencing. TCRdb independently ran MiXCR on the reads; one entry per CDR3 protein. The sample holds some 41,000 distinct CDR3 sequences; approximately 15% are singletons and the top ten take roughly 40%. Material for sequencing was a population of CD138-negative cells sorted from bone marrow. Every receptor here comes from a donor at least 40 years old with multiple myeloma. CDR3s include the opening cysteine and the closing phenylalanine or tryptophan. The D gene is left open where the match is weak. Clone size is not always given. Where it is, it says once, few, many or a class for expanded clones.

TRBV5-1,many,TRBD1,TRBJ2-1,CASSLGTGMGNEQFF,TGCGCCAGCAGCTTAGGGACAGGGATGGGCAATGAGCAGTTCTTC
TRBV3-1,many,NA,TRBJ2-3,CASSLTGTTDTQYF,TGTGCCAGCAGCCTCACGGGAACAACAGATACGCAGTATTTT
TRBV9,NA,TRBD2,TRBJ2-2,CASSGRVAGVAGELFF,TGTGCCAGCAGCGGGAGGGTGGCGGGAGTAGCCGGGGAGCTGTTTTTT
TRBV11-2,NA,NA,TRBJ2-5,CASSSTLAYRETQYF,TGTGCCAGCAGCTCCACCCTGGCGTACCGAGAGACCCAGTACTTC
TRBV7-2,many,TRBD2,TRBJ2-5,CASSNSGPPETQYF,TGTGCCAGCAGCAATAGCGGGCCCCCCGAGACCCAGTACTTC
TRBV11-2,medium-sized,NA,TRBJ1-1,CASSLVGWAVEVTEAFF,TGTGCCAGCAGCTTAGTAGGCTGGGCAGTGGAGGTGACTGAAGCTTTCTTT
TRBV29-1,few,NA,TRBJ1-2,CSVTGFDYGYTF,TGCAGCGTTACCGGGTTTGACTATGGCTACACCTTC
TRBV20-1,many,TRBD2,TRBJ2-5,CSADPVGGEETQYF,TGCAGTGCGGACCCCGTGGGGGGGGAAGAGACCCAGTACTTC
TRBV29-1,many,NA,TRBJ1-2,CSVEDYGYTF,TGCAGCGTTGAAGACTATGGCTACACCTTC
TRBV7-2,many,NA,TRBJ2-5,CASSLVGGPRVGTQYF,TGTGCCAGCAGCTTAGTCGGAGGGCCTCGAGTGGGGACCCAGTACTTC
TRBV6-5,many,NA,TRBJ1-1,CASSHGGTEAFF,TGTGCCAGCAGTCATGGGGGCACTGAAGCTTTCTTT
TRBV20-1,many,TRBD2,TRBJ2-1,CSAPKAGESYNEQFF,TGCAGTGCCCCCAAGGCGGGAGAGTCCTACAATGAGCAGTTCTTC
TRBV7-9,many,TRBD1,TRBJ1-1,CASSLGQGADTEAFF,TGTGCCAGCAGCTTAGGCCAGGGGGCGGACACTGAAGCTTTCTTT
TRBV16,many,NA,TRBJ2-7,CASSQSSGKYEQYF,TGTGCCAGCAGCCAATCTTCAGGGAAGTACGAGCAGTACTTC
TRBV20-1,many,NA,TRBJ1-1,CSAGRGGRNTEAFF,TGCAGTGCTGGCAGGGGCGGGCGAAACACTGAAGCTTTCTTT
TRBV4-2,many,TRBD2,TRBJ2-1,CASSQDEREGIGNEQFF,TGTGCCAGCAGCCAAGATGAGCGGGAGGGAATTGGGAATGAGCAGTTCTTC
TRBV6-5,many,NA,TRBJ2-3,CASSPGSMTDTQYF,TGTGCCAGCAGTCCCGGGAGCATGACAGATACGCAGTATTTT
TRBV2,many,NA,TRBJ2-5,CASSGREETQYF,TGTGCCAGCAGTGGCAGGGAGGAGACCCAGTACTTC
TRBV20-1,many,TRBD2,TRBJ2-1,CSASTGGRISYNEQFF,TGCAGTGCTAGTACTGGCGGGAGAATTTCCTACAATGAGCAGTTCTTC
TRBV14,many,NA,TRBJ1-4,CASSQEEGVDEKLFF,TGTGCCAGCAGCCAAGAAGAGGGGGTGGATGAAAAACTGTTTTTT
TRBV4-2,many,TRBD2,TRBJ2-2,CASSPTSGRTGELFF,TGTGCCAGCAGCCCGACTAGCGGGAGAACCGGGGAGCTGTTTTTT
TRBV12-3/TRBV12-4,many,TRBD2,TRBJ2-3,CASSLTGGGPDTQYF,TGTGCCAGCAGTTTAACGGGGGGGGGTCCAGATACGCAGTATTTT
TRBV7-8,many,TRBD2,TRBJ2-5,CASSYTSGRAKETQYF,TGTGCCAGCAGCTACACTAGCGGGAGGGCCAAGGAGACCCAGTACTTC
TRBV29-1,many,TRBD2,TRBJ2-1,CSVGRTSGQMAQFF,TGCAGCGTTGGAAGGACTAGCGGGCAAATGGCGCAGTTCTTC
TRBV20-1,many,NA,TRBJ1-4,CSARDLNEKLFF,TGCAGTGCTAGAGATTTAAATGAAAAACTGTTTTTT
TRBV3-1,many,TRBD2,TRBJ2-1,CASSLRSGRMNEQFF,TGTGCCAGCAGCCTACGCAGCGGGAGGATGAATGAGCAGTTCTTC
TRBV21-1,many,NA,TRBJ2-1,CASSPRHLLMSSDNEQFF,TGTGCCAGCAGCCCGCGACACCTATTGATGTCGTCGGACAATGAGCAGTTCTTC
TRBV5-1,many,TRBD1,TRBJ1-4,CASSLSPTGANEKLFF,TGCGCCAGCAGCTTAAGCCCGACAGGGGCGAATGAAAAACTGTTTTTT
TRBV20-1,many,TRBD1,TRBJ1-4,CSAPETGVNEKLFF,TGCAGTGCTCCCGAGACAGGGGTAAATGAAAAACTGTTTTTT
TRBV19,few,NA,TRBJ2-3,CASSFRMDTQYF,TGTGCCAGTAGTTTCCGGATGGATACGCAGTATTTT
TRBV7-6,many,NA,TRBJ2-1,CASSLGGVRGPSYNEQFF,TGTGCCAGCAGCTTAGGAGGGGTGAGGGGCCCCTCCTACAATGAGCAGTTCTTC
TRBV5-1,many,NA,TRBJ2-3,CASSLEVGASTDTQYF,TGCGCCAGCAGCTTGGAAGTGGGAGCTAGCACAGATACGCAGTATTTT
TRBV7-2,many,TRBD1,TRBJ2-7,CASSHDRGSYEQYF,TGTGCCAGCAGCCACGACAGGGGATCTTACGAGCAGTACTTC
TRBV19,many,TRBD1,TRBJ1-5,CASRSTGIGNQPQHF,TGTGCCAGTAGATCGACAGGGATTGGCAATCAGCCCCAGCATTTT
TRBV29-1,many,NA,TRBJ2-1,CSVDGQPYNEQFF,TGCAGCGTTGACGGACAACCCTACAATGAGCAGTTCTTC
TRBV14,NA,NA,TRBJ2-1,CASSQDLAHNGQFF,TGTGCCAGCAGCCAAGATCTTGCTCACAATGGGCAGTTCTTC
TRBV19,few,TRBD1,TRBJ1-5,CASNPEDRGNQPQHF,TGTGCCAGTAACCCCGAGGACAGGGGCAATCAGCCCCAGCATTTT
TRBV20-1,NA,NA,TRBJ1-6,CSAMPINHNSPLHF,TGCAGTGCTATGCCCATAAACCATAATTCACCCCTCCACTTT
TRBV3-1,NA,NA,TRBJ2-2,CASSQAPDTGELFF,TGTGCCAGCAGCCAAGCTCCGGACACCGGGGAGCTGTTTTTT
TRBV23-1,many,TRBD2,TRBJ2-1,CASSQLRSGRANPNEQFF,TGCGCCAGCAGTCAACTTCGGAGCGGGAGGGCCAACCCCAATGAGCAGTTCTTC
TRBV29-1,once,TRBD2,TRBJ2-5,CSLVASGRTETQYF,TGCAGCCTTGTAGCTAGCGGGAGAACAGAGACCCAGTACTTC
TRBV12-3/TRBV12-4,many,TRBD2,TRBJ2-5,CASSLKRGPQETQYF,TGTGCCAGCAGTCTCAAGCGGGGACCCCAAGAGACCCAGTACTTC
TRBV15,many,NA,TRBJ2-1,CATSPFQQGGEQFF,TGTGCCACCAGCCCATTCCAGCAGGGGGGTGAGCAGTTCTTC
TRBV29-1,NA,NA,TRBJ2-3,CSVEAGTPGGTDTQYF,TGCAGCGTCGAGGCGGGGACCCCGGGCGGCACAGATACGCAGTATTTT
TRBV2,NA,NA,TRBJ2-7,CASSTGPNGEGYEQYF,TGTGCCAGCAGTACCGGACCCAATGGTGAAGGATACGAGCAGTACTTC
TRBV11-2,many,TRBD2,TRBJ2-1,CASSFERTSVNEQFF,TGTGCCAGCAGCTTCGAACGGACTAGCGTCAATGAGCAGTTCTTC
TRBV6-2/TRBV6-3,many,TRBD1,TRBJ2-5,CASCPPGTGGRETQYF,TGTGCCAGCTGCCCGCCCGGGACAGGGGGCAGAGAGACCCAGTACTTC
TRBV5-1,many,NA,TRBJ1-2,CASRPRMGHTDYGYTF,TGCGCCAGCAGGCCCAGGATGGGACACACAGACTATGGCTACACCTTC
TRBV6-5,NA,NA,TRBJ2-7,CASSYSPSLPSEQYF,TGTGCCAGCAGTTACTCCCCAAGCCTACCTAGCGAGCAGTACTTC
TRBV19,NA,NA,TRBJ1-5,CASSIGGDQPQHF,TGTGCCAGTAGTATCGGAGGGGATCAGCCCCAGCATTTT
TRBV20-1,many,TRBD1,TRBJ2-4,CSARDVGGRYIQYF,TGCAGTGCTAGAGATGTAGGGGGCAGGTACATTCAGTACTTC
TRBV12-3/TRBV12-4,many,NA,TRBJ1-2,CASSLGGVYLDGYTF,TGTGCCAGCAGTTTAGGGGGGGTTTATCTCGATGGCTACACCTTC
TRBV12-3/TRBV12-4,many,TRBD1,TRBJ1-1,CASRVTGQNTEAFF,TGTGCCAGCAGAGTGACAGGGCAAAACACTGAAGCTTTCTTT
TRBV30,many,NA,TRBJ1-5,CAWTLGRPQHF,TGTGCCTGGACCCTCGGTCGTCCCCAGCATTTT
TRBV29-1,medium-sized,TRBD2,TRBJ2-1,CSVVLPSGHNEQFF,TGCAGCGTTGTCCTACCTAGCGGGCACAATGAGCAGTTCTTC
TRBV6-2/TRBV6-3,many,TRBD2,TRBJ2-1,CASSLGTSGSVQVDEQFF,TGTGCCAGCAGTCTAGGGACTAGCGGGAGTGTTCAGGTGGACGAGCAGTTCTTC
TRBV7-8,many,TRBD2,TRBJ2-7,CASSMTSGRINEQYF,TGTGCCAGCAGCATGACTAGCGGGAGGATCAACGAGCAGTACTTC